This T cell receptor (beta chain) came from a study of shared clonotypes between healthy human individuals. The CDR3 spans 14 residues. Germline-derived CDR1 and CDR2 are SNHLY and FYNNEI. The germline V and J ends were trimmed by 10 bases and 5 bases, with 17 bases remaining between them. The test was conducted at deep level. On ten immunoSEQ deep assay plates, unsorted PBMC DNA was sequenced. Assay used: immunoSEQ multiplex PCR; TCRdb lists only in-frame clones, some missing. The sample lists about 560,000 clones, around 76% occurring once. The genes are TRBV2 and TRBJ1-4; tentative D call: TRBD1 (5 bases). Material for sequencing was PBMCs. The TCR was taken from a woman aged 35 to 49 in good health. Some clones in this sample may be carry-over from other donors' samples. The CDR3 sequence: CATILTRGNEKLFF. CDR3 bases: TGTGCCACGATCTTAACTCGGGGCAATGAAAAACTGTTTTTT. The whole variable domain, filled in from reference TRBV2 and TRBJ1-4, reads EPEVTQTPSHQVTQMGQEVILRCVPISNHLYFYWYRQILGQKVEFLVSFYNNEISEKSEIFDDQFSVERPDGSNFTLKIRSTKLEDSAMYFCATILTRGNEKLFFGSGTQLSVL.